These T cell receptor beta chains were read from a single sample in a study of CD8+CD57+ T cells in acquired aplastic anemia. MiXCR was run by TCRdb on the reads, yielding one entry per CDR3 protein. The sample carries some 200,000 distinct CDR3 sequences, 50% to 70% recorded once. The sample consisted of sorted CD4+, CD8+, or CD8+CD57+ T cells (not recorded which) from PBMCs. These receptors all come from a human donor with aplastic anemia. CDR3s include the opening cysteine and the closing phenylalanine or tryptophan.

TRBV12-3/TRBV12-4	TRBJ1-6	CASSLRGQGSPLHF
TRBV20-1	TRBJ2-3	CSARARLAGTDTQYF
TRBV5-1	TRBJ2-1	CASSPPSGGLYNEQFF
TRBV7-2	TRBJ1-2	CASSLALFPGYTF
TRBV7-3	TRBJ2-3	CASSPRGTGADTQYF
TRBV20-1	TRBJ2-1	CSALGTGSNEQFF
TRBV19	TRBJ1-3	CASSNTVRGETGNTIYF
TRBV19	TRBJ2-7	CASSSGRGVTPREQYF
TRBV5-6	TRBJ2-7	CASFLGTTYEQYF
TRBV10-1	TRBJ2-6	CASTLSGAGLGANVLTF
TRBV20-1	TRBJ2-3	CSARQTGADTQYF
TRBV2	TRBJ1-1	CASSEGGLQNTEAFF
TRBV7-3	TRBJ2-7	CASSFIGGTYEQYF
TRBV7-2	TRBJ2-7	CASSLLSGGINEQYF
TRBV5-5	TRBJ2-7	CASTRSGRAHEQYF
TRBV2	TRBJ2-3	CASSVTGATDTQYF
TRBV10-3	TRBJ1-6	CAIGQGATDNSPLHF
TRBV10-3	TRBJ1-2	CAISEAGSGYTF
TRBV5-8	TRBJ1-2	CASSTDSSYGYTF
TRBV19	TRBJ2-3	CASSIEGFGRKDTQYF
TRBV25-1	TRBJ2-7	CASSEFGLGPSSYEQYF
TRBV7-9	TRBJ1-3	CASSLAGLGGNTIYF
TRBV20-1	TRBJ1-2	CSARDEGQLRGYTF
TRBV4-2	TRBJ1-2	CASKGANYGYTF
TRBV10-3	TRBJ1-2	CAIRRTGAVEGYTF
TRBV10-2	TRBJ1-2	CASSGPGGAVGYTF
TRBV29-1	TRBJ2-7	CSAKEQYF
TRBV5-4	TRBJ2-2	CASSLGLAGYTGELFF
TRBV14	TRBJ2-7	CASSQGPALEQYF